The source of this T cell receptor beta chain is a study of OX40 agonist ivuxolimab in advanced cancers. For the study at large: Ivuxolimab doses were 0.01, 0.1, 0.3, 1.5, 3 or 10 mg/kg every 2 weeks. People who had prior anti-PD-1, anti-PD-L1 or anti-CTLA-4 therapy could take part, and 40% had some. Overall study results and limits: Averaged across samples, CD8+ T cells carried more expanded clones than CD4+ did.

Autoimmune disease history or systemic immunosuppression excluded patients. In this sample, this clone turned up once. Its antigen is still unknown. TCRdb's copy holds only in-frame clones and misses some; the assay was immunoSEQ multiplex PCR. The sample lists 45,000 to 50,000 clones, about 85% occurring once. The sequences come from CD4+ or CD8+ T cells sorted from blood, collected in a trial of the OX40 agonist ivuxolimab. This sequence was found in an adult with an advanced solid tumor such as melanoma, head and neck, liver or kidney cancer.

CDR3 sequence (DNA): TGTGCCAGCATGGACAGCCCACAAGAGACCCAGTACTTC. Amino acid sequence: CASMDSPQETQYF. The rearrangement links TRBV6-1 to TRBJ2-5; possibly TRBD1 for D (6 bases). The CDR3 runs to 13 residues. The V and J ends lost 7 bases and 2 bases respectively, with 11 bases between them. Germline CDR1 and CDR2: MNHNS and SASEGT.